This T cell receptor beta chain appears in the sequencing data of a study of response to subunit inactivated influenza vaccine. In TCRdb, the RT-PCR reads were re-called with MiXCR into one record per CDR3 protein. This sample has 290,000 or so distinct CDR3 sequences, with about 20% found just once. The CDR3 consists of 13 residues. V was pared by 4 bases and J by 7 bases, with 4 bases of the junction left unmatched. Germline CDR1 is KGHSH and CDR2 is LQKENI. Overall study findings and caveats: Every seasonal influenza vaccination brings in few new T cells, the authors suggested.

Regarding this clonotype: Its specificity is not known.

The sample was PBMCs from blood, taken about 20 months after vaccination. This sequence originates from a man between 50 and 70 years old who received an inactivated influenza vaccine. The V gene is TRBV18, the J gene TRBJ1-2; TRBD1 matches at 9 bases. In DNA form, the CDR3 reads TGTGCCAGCTCACTGGGGACAGGGAGTGGCTACACCTTC. Protein: CASSLGTGSGYTF.